A single sample gave rise to the 4 T cell receptor beta chains below, sequenced in a study of CD8 T cells in Susac syndrome. Reverse transcription of roughly 0.5 to 1 ug RNA was performed with random hexamers. MiXCR was run by TCRdb on the immunoSEQ multiplex PCR reads, yielding one entry per CDR3 protein. The data show some 200,000 distinct CDR3 sequences, roughly 94% seen once. Sequencing used CD8+ T cells from PBMCs. All receptors come from a human donor with Susac syndrome.

This clonotype was found a few times. This sequence joins TRBV5-4 and TRBJ2-7; no reliable D call. Germline CDR1 and CDR2: SGHNT and YYREEE (reference sequence). The CDR3 totals 13 residues. Trimming cost V 5 bases and J 1 base, with 10 bases left between them. In DNA form, the CDR3 reads TGTGCCAGCAGTTCCGGTCCATCCTACGAGCAGTACTTC. It codes for CASSSGPSYEQYF.

The chain joins TRBV7-3 to TRBJ2-2, with D possibly being TRBD1 (5 bases). Germline V gene sequence: CDR1 SGHTA, CDR2 FQGTGA. The germline V and J ends were trimmed by 5 bases and 3 bases, with 10 bases remaining between them. The CDR3 is 14 amino acids. The DNA for the CDR3 is TGTGCCAGCAGCCAAGGGGCTTACACCGGGGAGCTGTTTTTT. This gives the protein CASSQGAYTGELFF.

The J gene is TRBJ2-7, the V gene TRBV2; 9 nucleotides agree with TRBD2. J gave up 0 bases and V 7 bases, and 7 bases lay outside the gene matches. CDR3 length: 15 amino acids. Germline CDR1 SNHLY, CDR2 FYNNEI. The CDR3 DNA reads as TGTGCCAGCAAGGTCCTTAGCGGGAGCTCCTACGAGCAGTACTTC. This sequence encodes CASKVLSGSSYEQYF.

This clonotype was detected only once. This rearrangement joins TRBV2 to TRBJ1-2, with D unclear. Trimming left V 6 bases short and J 8 bases short, with 13 bases between. CDR3 length: 12 residues. The germline CDR1 and CDR2 sequences are SNHLY and FYNNEI. CDR3 bases: TGTGCCAGCAGGGAAAAAAAAGGAGGCTACACCTTC. Its translation: CASREKKGGYTF.